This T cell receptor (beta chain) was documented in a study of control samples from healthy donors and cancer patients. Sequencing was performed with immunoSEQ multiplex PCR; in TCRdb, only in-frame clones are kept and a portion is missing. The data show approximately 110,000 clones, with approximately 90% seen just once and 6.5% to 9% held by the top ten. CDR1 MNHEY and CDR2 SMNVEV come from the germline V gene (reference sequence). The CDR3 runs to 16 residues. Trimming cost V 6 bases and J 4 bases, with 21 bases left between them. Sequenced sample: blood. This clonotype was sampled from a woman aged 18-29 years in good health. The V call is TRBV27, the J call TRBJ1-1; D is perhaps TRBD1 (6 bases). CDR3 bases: TGTGCCAGCAGCCCTTGGGGCCAAACAGGGAGCACTGAAGCTTTCTTT. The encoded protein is CASSPWGQTGSTEAFF.